The source of this T cell receptor (beta chain) is a study of T cell responses to AZD1222 COVID-19 vaccine. The V and J ends lost 4 bases and 4 bases respectively, with 8 bases between them. CDR1 and CDR2 (germline): KGHSH, LQKENI. There are 13 residues in the CDR3. Using immunoSEQ multiplex PCR, the repertoire was profiled, and TCRdb retains in-frame clones only, with some absent. This table holds 100,000 to 150,000 clones, 80% to 90% found once. This TCR was recovered from an adult in good health. Source: peripheral blood, taken on day 0 of AZD1222 vaccination. The rearrangement links TRBV18 to TRBJ1-5, with TRBD1 as a possible D gene (5 bases). The CDR3 here is CASSQGLNQPQHF. DNA for the CDR3: TGTGCCAGCTCACAGGGACTTAATCAGCCCCAGCATTTT. Full variable domain (remainder filled in from reference TRBV18 and TRBJ1-5): NAGVMQNPRHLVRRRGQEARLRCSPMKGHSHVYWYRQLPEEGLKFMVYLQKENIIDESGMPKERFSAEFPKEGPSILRIQQVVRGDSAAYFCASSQGLNQPQHFGDGTRLSIL.